This T cell receptor beta chain was profiled in a study of response to subunit inactivated influenza vaccine. V trimming: 5 bases; J trimming: 0 bases; junction bases outside the gene matches: 10. The CDR3 has 16 residues. The germline V gene encodes CDR1 MNHEY and CDR2 SMNVEV (reference sequence). TCRdb ran MiXCR on the RT-PCR reads and lists one entry per CDR3 protein. The data contain roughly 780,000 distinct CDR3 sequences, approximately 18% of them seen just once; the ten biggest clones take up approximately 10%. This clonotype was sampled from a man aged 50 or older who received an inactivated influenza vaccine. The rearrangement links TRBV27 to TRBJ2-7; TRBD1 matches at 7 bases. The sample consisted of PBMCs from blood, taken 4 to 6 days after vaccination. The CDR3 reads CASSPRTGASSYEQYF. In nucleotides, the CDR3 is TGTGCCAGCAGTCCTCGGACAGGTGCAAGCTCCTACGAGCAGTACTTC.